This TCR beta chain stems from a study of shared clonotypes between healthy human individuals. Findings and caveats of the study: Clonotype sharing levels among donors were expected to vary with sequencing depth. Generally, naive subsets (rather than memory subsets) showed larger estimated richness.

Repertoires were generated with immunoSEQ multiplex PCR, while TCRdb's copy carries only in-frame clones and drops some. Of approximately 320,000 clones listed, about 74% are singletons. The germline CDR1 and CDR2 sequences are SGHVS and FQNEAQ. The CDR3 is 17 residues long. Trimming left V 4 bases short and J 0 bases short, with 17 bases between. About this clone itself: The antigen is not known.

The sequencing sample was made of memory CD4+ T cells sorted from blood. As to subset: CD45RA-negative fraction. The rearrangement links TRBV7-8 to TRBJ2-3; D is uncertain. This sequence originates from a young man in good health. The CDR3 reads CASSSRDPGYSTDTQYF. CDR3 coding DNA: TGTGCCAGCAGCTCTAGGGATCCCGGTTATAGCACAGATACGCAGTATTTT. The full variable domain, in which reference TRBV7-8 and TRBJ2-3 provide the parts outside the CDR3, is GAGVSQSPRYKVAKRGQDVALRCDPISGHVSLFWYQQALGQGPEFLTYFQNEAQLDKSGLPSDRFFAERPEGSVSTLKIQRTQQEDSAVYLCASSSRDPGYSTDTQYFGPGTRLTVL.